The 25 T cell receptor beta chains presented below share a single source sample, sequenced in a study of PD-1 blockade in classical Hodgkin lymphoma. Sequencing was performed with immunoSEQ multiplex PCR; in TCRdb, only in-frame clones are kept and a portion is missing. The table has 20,000 to 25,000 clones, roughly 86% seen once; the top ten hold around 23%. Time point meaning: cycle 4 day 1 (C4D1), after less than 7 weeks of nivolumab. The patients all showed relapse after autologous stem cell transplantation, while their brentuximab vedotin exposure varied. Sequences were derived from peripheral blood mononuclear cells (PBMCs), sampled before the fourth cycle of nivolumab. The source is a human donor with classical Hodgkin lymphoma.

The chain is built from TRBV19 and TRBJ2-1, with 8 bases aligning to TRBD2. CDR3 length: 15 amino acids. V shed 2 bases, J shed 3 bases, and the junction held 3 bases outside the gene matches. CDR1 and CDR2 from the germline V gene are LNHDA and SQIVND (reference sequence). The CDR3 nucleotides are TGTGCCAGTAGTATATCTAGCGGGTACTACAATGAGCAGTTCTTC. It translates to CASSISSGYYNEQFF.

The chain employs TRBV6-1 and TRBJ2-7, with D possibly being TRBD2 (6 bases). This CDR3 region has 12 residues. The ends were cut back, 6 bases at V and 7 bases at J, with 13 bases in the middle. Germline-derived CDR1 and CDR2 are MNHNS and SASEGT. The CDR3 is CASREGYQEQYF. The CDR3 DNA follows: TGTGCCAGCAGGGAGGGGTACCAGGAGCAGTACTTC.

The rearrangement uses TRBV6-1 and TRBJ1-2, with 8 bases aligning to TRBD1. The CDR3 runs to 14 residues. Germline CDR1 MNHNS, CDR2 SASEGT. V lost 4 bases, J lost 4 bases, and 5 bases stayed unmatched. Written as DNA, the CDR3 is TGTGCCAGCAGTGCCGGACAGGGCAGCTATGGCTACACCTTC. As protein: CASSAGQGSYGYTF.

Only one count was recorded for this clone. V is TRBV7-2 and J is TRBJ2-1, with 7 bases aligning to TRBD2. The CDR3 totals 15 residues. In germline, CDR1 is SGHTA, CDR2 FQGNSA. The trim removed 1 base at V and 9 bases at J, leaving 9 bases unmatched. CDR3 in amino acids: CASSLVLASGGEQFF. CDR3 coding DNA: TGTGCCAGCAGCTTAGTCCTGGCTAGCGGAGGTGAGCAGTTCTTC.

The rearrangement links TRBV7-8 to TRBJ2-1; 7 bases fit TRBD1. In germline, CDR1 is SGHVS, CDR2 FQNEAQ. V was pared by 10 bases and J by 2 bases, with 11 bases of the junction left unmatched. This CDR3 is built from 15 residues. Here the CDR3 DNA reads TGTGCCACCATTCGTCGGGACAGAGCCTACAATGAGCAGTTCTTC. Translation gives CATIRRDRAYNEQFF.

Remarks on this clone: This specimen includes other DNA sequences encoding the same CDR3. The chain combines TRBV4-1 with TRBJ1-1; a possible D gene is TRBD1 (6 bases). This CDR3 has 14 amino acids. The germline V gene has CDR1 MGHRA and CDR2 YSYEKL. Trimming removed 6 bases from V and 1 base from J, with 12 bases in between. The CDR3 DNA sequence: TGCGCCAGCAGTTCCCAGGGGACGAACACTGAAGCTTTCTTT. Encoded protein: CASSSQGTNTEAFF.

The chain recombines TRBV5-1 with TRBJ2-7, with D possibly matching TRBD1 (6 bases). CDR1 is SGHRS, CDR2 YFSETQ, per germline. V was shortened by 4 bases and J by 0 bases, with 17 bases between the two germline ends. The CDR3 consists of 16 residues. The CDR3: CASSQKRTESSYEQYF. CDR3 DNA sequence: TGCGCCAGCAGCCAAAAAAGGACAGAGAGCTCCTACGAGCAGTACTTC.

The J gene is TRBJ2-7, the V gene TRBV28; tentative D call: TRBD2 (6 bases). The CDR3 runs to 12 residues. V was cut by 4 bases and J by 3 bases, with 7 bases left in between. Germline V CDR1 and CDR2: MDHEN, SYDVKM. CDR3 amino acids: CASSSSDYEQYF. The CDR3 DNA is TGTGCCAGCAGTTCTAGCGACTACGAGCAGTACTTC.

J is TRBJ1-3 and V is TRBV6-6; no reliable D call. The CDR3 loop spans 13 amino acids. Trimming cost V 6 bases and J 0 bases, with 6 bases left between them. Germline lookup yields CDR1 MNHNY and CDR2 SVGAGI (reference sequence). The CDR3 is CASSDNSGNTIYF. The DNA of the CDR3 is TGTGCCAGCAGCGACAACTCTGGAAACACCATATATTTT.

The CDR3 loop reads CASSARQGAKDTEAFF. The CDR3 coding sequence is TGTGCCAGCAGCGCCAGACAGGGGGCGAAGGATACTGAAGCTTTCTTT. The chain is built from TRBV7-6 and TRBJ1-1, with TRBD1 matching over 10 bases. Trimming removed 5 bases from V and 5 bases from J; junction bases left unmatched: 11. This CDR3 region has 16 residues. CDR1 and CDR2 (germline): SGHVS, FNYEAQ.

This sequence joins TRBV10-3 and TRBJ1-1; D is ambiguous. CDR3 size: 15 residues. CDR1 is ENHRY, CDR2 SYGVKD, per germline. The germline V and J ends were trimmed by 0 bases and 3 bases, with 11 bases remaining between them. CDR3 DNA: TGTGCCATCAGTGAGTCGAAACCAAGGGACACTGAAGCTTTCTTT. Its protein product is CAISESKPRDTEAFF.

Details on this clone: The germline gene is not matched at one end of the junction; a read error may be the cause. V and J are TRBV28 and TRBJ2-3, with D uncertain. Germline-derived CDR1 and CDR2 are MDHEN and SYDVKM. The CDR3 runs to 11 residues. The CDR3 loop is CASRFADTQYF. The CDR3 nucleotides are TGTGCCAGCCGTTTCGCCGATACGCAGTATTTT.

J is TRBJ1-6 and V is TRBV14; D gene unclear. The germline V and J ends were trimmed by 3 bases and 0 bases, with 9 bases remaining between them. The CDR3 has 16 amino acids. Germline CDR1 SGHDN, CDR2 FVKESK. The CDR3 loop reads CASSQMGSSYNSPLHF. The CDR3 DNA reads as TGTGCCAGCAGCCAGATGGGGAGCTCCTATAATTCACCCCTCCACTTT.

The CDR3 DNA follows: TGTGCCAGCACCCTCGCCCCCGCAGGGGGCAGGTATGGCTACACCTTC. Amino acids: CASTLAPAGGRYGYTF. This sequence joins TRBV7-2 and TRBJ1-2; the match to TRBD1 covers 8 bases. The CDR3 is 16 residues long. Germline V lookup: CDR1 SGHTA, CDR2 FQGNSA. J lost 5 bases, V lost 7 bases, and 15 bases had no gene match.

The V call is TRBV5-1, the J call TRBJ2-7; tentatively, D is TRBD1 (5 bases). Trimming took off 2 bases at V and 2 bases at J, with 11 bases between the two ends. In germline, CDR1 is SGHRS, CDR2 YFSETQ. The length of the CDR3 is 14 residues. The CDR3 region is CASSFRPGTYEQYF. The CDR3, as DNA: TGCGCCAGCAGCTTCCGACCAGGGACCTACGAGCAGTACTTC.

The chain uses TRBV5-1 and TRBJ2-2; possible D gene TRBD1, 5 bases. The CDR3 contains 14 residues. Between the trimmed V and J ends, which lost 4 bases and 1 base, there was a span of 8 bases. From germline, CDR1 is SGHRS and CDR2 YFSETQ. The CDR3 sequence is CASSRDRNTGELFF. The CDR3 bases are TGCGCCAGCAGCCGTGACAGGAACACCGGGGAGCTGTTTTTT.

Only a few counts were recorded for this clone. The chain has TRBV6-5 and TRBJ1-1; the D is unclear. The V and J ends lost 7 bases and 1 base respectively, with 10 bases between them. CDR3 length equals 13 residues. Germline V CDR1 and CDR2: MNHEY, SVGAGI. The CDR3 protein is CASITLGNTEAFF. Here the CDR3 DNA reads TGTGCCAGCATTACATTGGGGAACACTGAAGCTTTCTTT.

In this sample, this clone turned up once. The chain couples TRBV7-8 to TRBJ2-3; 13 positions match TRBD2. J lost 5 bases, V lost 5 bases, and 7 bases had no gene match. The CDR3 has 16 residues. Germline lookup yields CDR1 SGHVS and CDR2 FQNEAQ. The CDR3 here is CASSDGLAGEGDTQYF. CDR3 nucleotides: TGTGCCAGCAGCGACGGACTAGCGGGGGAAGGAGATACGCAGTATTTT.

The V gene is TRBV7-9, the J gene TRBJ2-7; 8 nucleotides match TRBD1. Germline V lookup: CDR1 SEHNR, CDR2 FQNEAQ (reference sequence). The CDR3 totals 15 residues. V shed 5 bases, J shed 0 bases, and the junction held 6 bases outside the gene matches. For the CDR3, the DNA is TGTGCCAGCAGCCCAGGGACAGGACTCTCCTACGAGCAGTACTTC. As protein: CASSPGTGLSYEQYF.

This sequence joins TRBV5-1 and TRBJ1-1, with D unclear. The CDR3 has 15 amino acids. Germline-derived CDR1 and CDR2 are SGHRS and YFSETQ. With 0 bases removed from V and 0 bases from J, the gap between germline ends came to 9 bases. The CDR3 sequence: CASSLEGGVNTEAFF. The CDR3 nucleotides are TGCGCCAGCAGCTTGGAGGGCGGGGTGAACACTGAAGCTTTCTTT.

This clone appeared once. The chain is built from TRBV28 and TRBJ2-7; D gene ambiguous. V gave up 4 bases and J gave up 9 bases, with 13 bases separating them. Per the germline V gene, CDR1 is MDHEN and CDR2 is SYDVKM. CDR3 size: 12 residues. The CDR3 bases are TGTGCCAGCAGTTCCCCTTCTTTATGGCAGTACTTC. Its protein product is CASSSPSLWQYF.

The V gene is TRBV7-9, the J gene TRBJ2-1; 12 bases match TRBD2. The CDR3 is 15 residues long. CDR1 is SEHNR and CDR2 is FQNEAQ in the germline V gene (reference sequence). The V segment lost 5 bases and the J segment 8 bases; nucleotides outside the gene matches: 7. The DNA for the CDR3 is TGTGCCAGCAGCCGTGGACTAGCGGGACTCGATGAGCAGTTCTTC. It translates to CASSRGLAGLDEQFF.

In this sample, this clone turned up a few times. This rearrangement joins TRBV5-5 to TRBJ1-5, with 11 bases identical to TRBD1. Trimming took 3 bases from V and 2 from J; bases not matched to a gene: 10. CDR1 and CDR2 (germline): SGHKS, YYEKEE (reference sequence). This CDR3 has 18 residues. This chain's CDR3 is CASSSLWTGGAGNQPQHF. DNA for the CDR3: TGTGCCAGCAGCTCCCTATGGACAGGGGGCGCCGGCAATCAGCCCCAGCATTTT.

The chain combines TRBV6-1 with TRBJ2-1; D is perhaps TRBD2 (5 bases). V lost 6 bases to trimming and J lost 8 bases, with 14 bases between them. Germline V gene data show CDR1 as MNHNS and CDR2 as SASEGT. CDR3 length equals 13 residues. DNA for the CDR3: TGTGCCAGCAGCCTACTAGAAGTCGATGAGCAGTTCTTC. This encodes CASSLLEVDEQFF.

This chain joins TRBV19 and TRBJ2-2; D gene unclear. The CDR3 is made up of 9 amino acids. CDR1 is LNHDA and CDR2 is SQIVND in the germline V gene (reference sequence). V was clipped by 9 bases and J by 10 bases, with 6 bases between them. Written as DNA, the CDR3 is TGTGCCAGCCCACAGGAGCTGTTTTTT. Translation gives CASPQELFF.